This record concerns one TCR beta chain sequence. The antigen it binds to is not known. Per-nucleotide qualities are absent, and no much larger clonotype sits a single base away. Libraries were constructed by PCR. TCRdb names Illumina HiSeq 4000 as the instrument used. Bulk TCR libraries were generated as previously described, with the TCR primers listed in Table S5 used. The Qiagen AllPrep DNA/RNA kit was used to purify total RNA. Before any analysis, reads coming from multiple sequencing runs of the same library were combined into one pool. The paper's data handling went like this. Reads were retained only if their TCR constant sequence matched exactly, and those retained reads were trimmed to 150 nt and grouped according to their 12-nt molecular barcodes. Within each barcode group, reads were sub-clustered at a 15% Levenshtein threshold, and quality-weighted consensus sequences were built per RNA molecule. Non-functional sequences were discarded, and so were lower-count sequences lying one edit away from another sequence. Based on a fit of two negative binomial distributions, barcode sub-clusters having less than 20% of the maximum read count were discarded. TCRdb reanalyzed the raw reads on its own, using fastp at Q25 for trimming and MiXCR for clone calling, and kept in-frame beta chains. When rows share a CDR3 protein, they turn into one entry using the most common DNA and genes. For this entry, the V and J calls and clone size follow TCRdb and not the study's own pipeline. In all, the sample holds approximately 500,000 distinct CDR3 sequences, and around 21% of those were seen once. The ten largest account for 0.7% to 0.95% of the sample.

These data belong to a study of molecular identifiers for immune sequencing clone quantification (dated by TCRdb to 2016 to 2019). Concerning the study at large: For a replicate experiment, the RNA from either 20,000 or 100,000 naive CD8 T cells was divided into five aliquots, and four of those aliquots went on to sequencing. This methods study benchmarked molecular-identifier clustering-based TCR repertoire sequencing (MIDCIRS) and TCR RNA copy counting, using CD8 T cells to do so.

CDR1 and CDR2, looked up from the germline V gene (reference sequence), are SEHNR and FQNEAQ. V has 4 bases trimmed and J has 3 bases trimmed; junction bases matching no gene number 7. Inclusive of the bounding cysteine and phenylalanine, the CDR3 is 15 residues long. The DNA shown is the 45-base CDR3, in frame from base 1. Libraries of naive CD8 T cells were generated from around 20,000 to 1,000,000 sorted cells, with 10%, 30% or 50% of the purified RNA used. Naive CD8 T cells, defined as CD8+CD4-CCR7+CD45RA+, were FACS-sorted into RLT Plus buffer on a BD FACSAria II. More than 8 TCR copies' worth of Jurkat RNA were spiked into roughly 18,000-1,000,000 naive CD8 T cell samples to test detection sensitivity. CD8 T cells were enriched with RosetteSep CD8+ T Cell Enrichment Cocktail and Ficoll-Paque, followed by ACK red cell lysis. General conclusions and limits of the study: When barcode sub-clustering was omitted, TCR diversity was inflated by chimeric consensus sequences, with chimeras reaching as high as 47%. In CMV-specific effector cells, clones with more than 20 RNA copies accounted for over 97% of molecules, whereas in naive cells such clones accounted for under 1%. Naive libraries contained spiked-in Jurkat TCR RNA (10 copies' worth), which is not part of the donor repertoire. Spiked-in Jurkat TCR RNA equivalent to a single cell was reported to be detectable even among over 800,000 naive CD8 T cells. Highly expanded clone sizes could be underestimated if identical TCR molecules share a barcode. Modeling gave about 3 recovered TCR RNA copies per cell versus 8 to 10 by digital PCR, implying around 31% capture efficiency.

The rearrangement joined TRBV7-9 to TRBJ2-7; 9 of the junction bases match TRBD1. Sequenced input: naive CD8+ T cells from blood, with Jurkat cell RNA spiked in. Explained via the paper, the cell subset or site label denotes: FACS-sorted CD8+CD4-CCR7+CD45RA+ naive T cells. This TCR derives from a human donor in good health. Some libraries in this study had Jurkat cell RNA spiked in. The CDR3 reads as follows: CASSSGQGTGYEQYF. The nucleotide sequence reads as follows: TGTGCCAGCAGCTCCGGACAGGGGACAGGCTACGAGCAGTACTTC.